The 17 T cell receptor beta chains given below trace back to one sample, sequenced in a study of regulatory T cells after allogeneic stem cell transplantation. Amplification of the TCR beta CDR3 region followed SMARTer RACE reverse transcription of RNA. TCRdb reprocessed the 5' RACE reads via MiXCR and lists one record per CDR3 protein. The data show around 5,000 distinct CDR3 sequences, 95% to 97% seen once. The input for sequencing was sorted CD4+ T cells from blood (whether regulatory or conventional is not recorded), taken 30 days after allogeneic stem cell transplant. Receptors originate from a human patient who had an allogeneic stem cell transplant, so the T cells may come from the graft donor.

The rearrangement uses TRBV5-1 and TRBJ2-5, with D hard to call. The J call is doubtful: the DNA matches TRBJ2-1 better. This CDR3 has 13 amino acids. The germline CDR1 and CDR2 sequences are SGHRS and YFSETQ. The CDR3 DNA is TGCGCCAGCAGCTGGGCGGTTTTGGAGACCCAGTTCTTC. Translating gives CASSWAVLETQFF.

With respect to this clonotype: One junction end disagrees with the germline gene, perhaps due to a read error. The rearrangement joins TRBV5-1 to TRBJ2-1; 13 bases map to TRBD2. The CDR3 has 18 residues. Germline CDR1 is SGHRS and CDR2 is YFSETQ. The CDR3 coding sequence is TGCGCCAGCAGCTTGGGGACTAGCGGGAGTCTCTCCCACAATGAGCAGTTCTTC. Its protein product is CASSLGTSGSLSHNEQFF.

With respect to this clonotype: Mismatch with germline at one junction end may stem from a read error. J is TRBJ1-2 and V is TRBV5-1; a possible D gene is TRBD1 (6 bases). In germline, CDR1 is SGHRS, CDR2 YFSETQ. The CDR3 is made up of 15 amino acids. In nucleotides, the CDR3 is TGCGCCAGCAGCTTGAGGGGGGTCACGGATTCTGGCTACTCCTTC. Encoded protein: CASSLRGVTDSGYSF.

The V call is TRBV5-1, the J call TRBJ2-7, with D possibly matching TRBD2 (5 bases). The V gene's germline CDR1 is SGHRS and CDR2 YFSETQ. The V end was cut by 4 bases, the J end by 12 bases, with 26 bases between. The CDR3 extends over 15 amino acids. The CDR3 spells CASSLLAGSMSEPYF. Written as DNA, the CDR3 is TGCGCCAGCAGCCTCCTAGCAGGATCCATGTCCGAACCGTACTTC.

The count of this clonotype is one. Mismatch with germline at one junction end may stem from a read error. This sequence joins TRBV5-1 and TRBJ2-1, with 10 bases identical to TRBD2. The CDR3 covers 18 residues. Germline V gene lookup returns CDR1 SGHRS and CDR2 YFSETQ. In DNA, the CDR3 is TGCGCCAACAGCTTGGGGACTAGCGCGAGTTTCACCAACAATGAGCAGGTCTTC. Its translation is CANSLGTSASFTNNEQVF.

For this clonotype: A junction end diverges from the germline sequence, so it may reflect a read error. The chain couples TRBV4-1 to TRBJ1-2; D remains unclear. From germline, CDR1 is MGHRA and CDR2 YSYEKL. This CDR3 is built from 15 residues. The CDR3, as DNA: TGCGCCAGCAGGCCCCAGGTAGATATTAACTATGACTACACCTTC. Its protein is CASRPQVDINYDYTF.

Written as DNA, the CDR3 is TGTGCCAGCAGTAGCCACAGGGCAGATACGCAGTATTTT. Protein sequence: CASSSHRADTQYF. V gene TRBV2 combines with J gene TRBJ2-3; TRBD1 might be the D (6 bases). The germline V and J ends were trimmed by 5 bases and 4 bases, with 10 bases remaining between them. CDR3 length: 13 residues. The germline gives CDR1 SNHLY, CDR2 FYNNEI.

On this clonotype: An end of the junction does not agree with germline; a read error may underlie this. The chain is built from TRBV20-1 and TRBJ2-7; no reliable D call. The V gene's germline CDR1 is DFQATT and CDR2 SNEGSKA (reference sequence). This CDR3 has 14 amino acids. CDR3 protein: CSAEGPCQFYELSF. CDR3 in DNA: TGCAGTGCTGAAGGCCCGTGTCAGTTCTACGAGCTGTCCTTC.

To note about this clonotype: A much larger clone lies a single base off, so this may be a read error. The CDR3 DNA sequence: TGCGCCAGCAGCTCCAGGGTGGTCGACAAGCAGTACTTC. Residues: CASSSRVVDKQYF. This chain uses TRBV5-1 with TRBJ2-7; the D gene is possibly TRBD1 (5 bases). Germline CDR1 SGHRS, CDR2 YFSETQ. This CDR3 region has 13 residues. V was trimmed by 3 bases and J by 8 bases, leaving 15 bases between them.

About this clonotype: This CDR3 fails to terminate in the conserved phenylalanine or tryptophan, so it likely reflects a read error. The chain employs TRBV7-6 and TRBJ2-7, with D perhaps TRBD2 (5 bases). The germline V gene has CDR1 SGHVS and CDR2 FNYEAQ. V was pared by 5 bases and J by 9 bases, with 23 bases between. The CDR3 runs to 15 residues. The DNA for the CDR3 is TGTGCCAGCAGCCCCGGCACGGGAAGCACAGAGACGCAGTACTTG. This sequence encodes CASSPGTGSTETQYL.

J is TRBJ2-1 and V is TRBV20-1; D is perhaps TRBD2 (6 bases). The DNA end is a closer match to TRBJ2-7, so the J assignment may be wrong. The germline CDR1 and CDR2 sequences are DFQATT and SNEGSKA (reference sequence). The CDR3 totals 14 residues. The CDR3 sequence is CSASNGGIMNAQYF. In DNA form, the CDR3 reads TGCAGTGCCAGCAACGGCGGGATCATGAATGCGCAGTACTTC.

CDR3 sequence (DNA): TGTGCCAGCAGCTTCACATGCCCATATTACAATGAGCAGTTCTTC. It translates to CASSFTCPYYNEQFF. The V call is TRBV7-3, the J call TRBJ2-1, with D unresolved. CDR1 is SGHTA and CDR2 is FQGTGA in the germline V gene. V shed 3 bases and J shed 4 bases, with 13 bases lying between them. This CDR3 comprises 15 residues. Drawing the rest from reference TRBV7-3 and TRBJ2-1, the complete variable domain is GAGVSQTPSNKVTEKGKYVELRCDPISGHTALYWYRQSLGQGPEFLIYFQGTGAADDSGLPNDRFFAVRPEGSVSTLKIQRTERGDSAVYLCASSFTCPYYNEQFFGPGTRLTVL.

This clonotype occurred once. The CDR3: CASSMLAGTMDAQYF. The CDR3 nucleotides read TGCGCCAGCAGCATGCTGGCGGGAACCATGGACGCGCAGTACTTC. This chain joins TRBV5-1 and TRBJ2-3; D is possibly TRBD2 (6 bases). Near its end, the DNA agrees better with TRBJ2-7, so the J call may be wrong. CDR1 is SGHRS, CDR2 YFSETQ, per germline. The CDR3 has 15 amino acids.

With regard to this clonotype: One end of the junction varies from germline; a read error may be responsible. In DNA, the CDR3 is TGCTGTGCTAGGGGTCTGTCGGGCGAGGGCGATACACAGTACTTT. It codes for CCARGLSGEGDTQYF. This chain joins TRBV20-1 and TRBJ2-3; possibly TRBD1 or TRBD2 for D (5 bases each). Germline V gives CDR1 DFQATT, CDR2 SNEGSKA (reference sequence). CDR3 length: 15 amino acids.

With respect to this clonotype: At one end the junction does not follow the germline gene, possibly because of a read error. This rearrangement joins TRBV18 to TRBJ1-5, with D possibly matching TRBD2 (6 bases). The last part of the DNA fits TRBJ2-5 better; the J call may be wrong. The CDR3 has 15 residues. Germline V gene lookup returns CDR1 KGHSH and CDR2 LQKENI. CDR3 loop: CASARDGGGRETQYF. The CDR3, as DNA: TGCGCCAGCGCACGGGACGGGGGAGGCCGTGAGACCCAGTACTTC.

Details on this clonotype: An end of the junction does not agree with germline; a read error may underlie this. Here the CDR3 reads CARMNFHNQPLHF. CDR3 in DNA: TGTGCCCGCATGAACTTCCATAATCAGCCCCTGCATTTT. The chain couples TRBV6-1 to TRBJ1-5, with no clear D. The CDR3 totals 13 residues. Germline CDR1 is MNHNS and CDR2 is SASEGT.

In the case of this clonotype: A read error may produce the germline difference seen at one junction end. The chain joins TRBV19 to TRBJ2-7; D perhaps matches TRBD2 (6 bases). The CDR3 is 13 amino acids. Germline V gene data show CDR1 as LNHDA and CDR2 as SQIVND (reference sequence). CDR3 bases: TGCGGCCGTAGTAGCGGTATCACCTCAGAACCGTACTTC. Translation: CGRSSGITSEPYF.